Below, 20 T cell receptor beta chains from the same sample are listed, as sequenced in a study of shared clonotypes between healthy human individuals. Measured with immunoSEQ multiplex PCR; TCRdb has only the in-frame clones, and not every one. The sample shows roughly 1 million clones, about 84% of them seen only once. The sequencing input was memory CD4+ T cells from PBMCs. Noted subset: CD45RA-negative fraction. The source of these receptors is a man between 18 and 35 years old in good health. Some clones in this sample may be carry-over from other donors' samples.

The J gene is TRBJ2-6, the V gene TRBV28; D is uncertain. This CDR3 has 13 residues. The germline gives CDR1 MDHEN, CDR2 SYDVKM. The V end lost 5 bases, the J end lost 3 bases, and 5 bases lay between the germline ends. CDR3 in amino acids: CASSRGGANVLTF. The CDR3 DNA is TGTGCCAGCAGTAGAGGTGGGGCCAACGTCCTGACTTTC. The complete variable domain, with remaining parts taken from reference TRBV28 and TRBJ2-6, reads DVKVTQSSRYLVKRTGEKVFLECVQDMDHENMFWYRQDPGLGLRLIYFSYDVKMKEKGDIPEGYSVSREKKERFSLILESASTNQTSMYLCASSRGGANVLTFGAGSRLTVL.

V is TRBV5-6 and J is TRBJ1-2; D might be TRBD1 (5 bases). The length of the CDR3 is 16 residues. The germline V gene encodes CDR1 SGHDT and CDR2 YYEEEE. V shed 0 bases and J shed 8 bases, with 20 bases lying between them. The CDR3 loop reads CASSLDPRRAVSGYTF. In nucleotides, the CDR3 is TGTGCCAGCAGCTTGGACCCTCGCAGGGCCGTCTCGGGCTACACCTTC.

V and J are TRBV7-6 and TRBJ2-3, with D possibly TRBD2 on 5 matching bases. The CDR3 runs to 13 residues. Germline V lookup: CDR1 SGHVS, CDR2 FNYEAQ. Trimming took 5 bases from V and 6 from J, leaving 12 bases between them. The CDR3 nucleotides are TGTGCCAGCAGCACACCCCCTAGCGATACGCAGTATTTT. Protein: CASSTPPSDTQYF.

The table lists this clone with a count of one. This chain joins TRBV11-3 and TRBJ2-3, with D tentatively TRBD2 (5 bases). V dropped 3 bases and J dropped 0 bases, with 16 bases sitting between them. In germline, CDR1 is SGHNT, CDR2 YENEEA. CDR3 size: 17 residues. The CDR3 here is CASSLGFGVDSTDTQYF. Here the CDR3 DNA reads TGTGCCAGCAGCTTGGGCTTCGGGGTGGATAGCACAGATACGCAGTATTTT.

CDR3 residues: CASSRAGGSPYEQYF. DNA for the CDR3: TGTGCCAGCAGCCGCGCGGGGGGTTCCCCCTACGAGCAGTACTTC. V usage is TRBV7-3 and J usage is TRBJ2-7; 8 bases map to TRBD2. Germline CDR1 SGHTA, CDR2 FQGTGA. CDR3 length: 15 amino acids. V trimming: 5 bases; J trimming: 2 bases; junction bases outside the gene matches: 8.

This clone was observed a handful of times. Other DNA sequences in this specimen translate into the identical CDR3. The chain carries TRBV11-2 and TRBJ1-1; D ambiguous. V lost 0 bases to trimming and J lost 5 bases, with 7 bases between them. CDR1 is SGHAT, CDR2 FQNNGV, per germline. The CDR3 contains 13 residues. DNA for the CDR3: TGTGCCAGCAGCTTAGACTCCGGGACTGAAGCTTTCTTT. Its protein product is CASSLDSGTEAFF.

The chain employs TRBV4-1 and TRBJ1-5; perhaps TRBD1 as D (5 bases). The CDR3 length is 15 residues. The ends were cut back, 4 bases at V and 7 bases at J, with 17 bases in the middle. Germline-derived CDR1 and CDR2 are MGHRA and YSYEKL. In DNA form, the CDR3 reads TGCGCCAGCAGCCGAGAAGGGACTTTGGAGCAGCCCCAGCATTTT. It translates to CASSREGTLEQPQHF.

V gene TRBV29-1 combines with J gene TRBJ1-2; D is perhaps TRBD1 (5 bases). CDR3 length: 14 residues. V lost 6 bases to trimming and J lost 0 bases, with 14 bases between them. Germline CDR1 reads SQVTM; CDR2 reads ANQGSEA. CDR3 in amino acids: CSVRPQGSNYGYTF. The CDR3 DNA is TGCAGCGTACGACCCCAGGGTTCTAACTATGGCTACACCTTC.

In the case of this clone: Distinct nucleotide sequences in the sample also encode this CDR3. The V call is TRBV7-3, the J call TRBJ2-3; TRBD2 matches 7 bases. From germline, CDR1 is SGHTA and CDR2 FQGTGA. V was clipped by 5 bases and J by 4 bases; unmatched bases: 6. The CDR3 spans 14 residues. The CDR3 coding sequence is TGTGCCAGCAGCCTGGGAGGGCCGGCAGATACGCAGTATTTT. Translating it yields CASSLGGPADTQYF.

The chain recombines TRBV5-1 with TRBJ2-2; TRBD2 agrees at 7 bases. Germline loops: CDR1 SGHRS, CDR2 YFSETQ. This CDR3 region has 15 residues. Trimming removed 0 bases from V and 4 bases from J; junction bases left unmatched: 3. The CDR3: CASSLEAGSTGELFF. Written as DNA, the CDR3 is TGCGCCAGCAGCTTGGAAGCGGGAAGCACCGGGGAGCTGTTTTTT.

This sequence joins TRBV6-6 and TRBJ2-3; the D gene is possibly TRBD2 (6 bases). Germline loops: CDR1 MNHNY, CDR2 SVGAGI (reference sequence). The CDR3 spans 11 residues. Trimming left V 5 bases short and J 8 bases short, with 8 bases between. The CDR3 loop is CASSPGGTQYF. The CDR3 coding sequence is TGTGCCAGCAGTCCCGGGGGTACGCAGTATTTT.

This rearrangement joins TRBV7-2 to TRBJ2-2; D unresolved. The CDR3 covers 16 residues. Trimming cost V 1 base and J 4 bases, with 13 bases left between them. Per the germline V gene, CDR1 is SGHTA and CDR2 is FQGNSA. The chain's CDR3 is CASSLDWGLSTGELFF. The CDR3 DNA sequence: TGTGCCAGCAGCTTAGATTGGGGTTTGAGCACCGGGGAGCTGTTTTTT. Full variable domain (outside the CDR3, taken from reference TRBV7-2 and TRBJ2-2): GAGVSQSPSNKVTEKGKDVELRCDPISGHTALYWYRQSLGQGLEFLIYFQGNSAPDKSGLPSDRFSAERTGGSVSTLTIQRTQQEDSAVYLCASSLDWGLSTGELFFGEGSRLTVL.

This chain connects TRBV5-1 to TRBJ2-5; 8 nucleotides match TRBD2. The CDR3 is 15 amino acids. V lost 4 bases, J lost 2 bases, and 7 bases stayed unmatched. Germline assignment: CDR1 SGHRS and CDR2 YFSETQ. CDR3 protein: CASSPKLAEQETQYF. The CDR3 DNA reads TGCGCCAGCAGCCCTAAACTAGCGGAACAAGAGACCCAGTACTTC. Based on the CDR3 plus reference TRBV5-1 and TRBJ2-5, the full variable domain is KAGVTQTPRYLIKTRGQQVTLSCSPISGHRSVSWYQQTPGQGLQFLFEYFSETQRNKGNFPGRFSGRQFSNSRSEMNVSTLELGDSALYLCASSPKLAEQETQYFGPGTRLLVL.

The CDR3 here is CASSGQGGNQPQHF. Here the CDR3 DNA reads TGTGCCAGCAGCGGACAAGGGGGTAATCAGCCCCAGCATTTT. The chain is built from TRBV7-9 and TRBJ1-5; maybe TRBD1 (6 bases). V was clipped by 5 bases and J by 4 bases, with 12 bases between them. The CDR3 consists of 14 residues. CDR1 SEHNR and CDR2 FQNEAQ come from the germline V gene (reference sequence).

V is TRBV4-3 and J is TRBJ2-3, with no clear D. This CDR3 is built from 15 residues. Germline CDR1 is LGHNA and CDR2 is YSLEER. V was clipped by 0 bases and J by 4 bases, with 11 bases between them. This chain's CDR3 is CASSQDSGRADTQYF. The CDR3 DNA sequence: TGCGCCAGCAGCCAAGATTCGGGTCGAGCAGATACGCAGTATTTT.

The DNA of the CDR3 is TGTGGGACGGGCTCAGAGAGCAATCAGCCCCAGCATTTT. Its protein product is CGTGSESNQPQHF. This chain links TRBV6-1 with TRBJ1-5; D remains unclear. CDR1 is MNHNS, CDR2 SASEGT, per germline. This CDR3 contains 13 residues.

This clone was observed a handful of times. The chain carries TRBV6-4 and TRBJ2-1; 11 bases align to TRBD2. The CDR3 totals 13 residues. V dropped 7 bases and J dropped 14; count of bases not matched to a gene: 10. Germline lookup yields CDR1 MRHNA and CDR2 SNTAGT. The CDR3 protein is CASNWGLAAPEFF. The CDR3 nucleotides read TGTGCCAGCAACTGGGGACTAGCGGCTCCCGAGTTCTTC.

This rearrangement joins TRBV6-1 to TRBJ1-4; D unclear. The V gene's germline CDR1 is MNHNS and CDR2 SASEGT. There are 12 residues in the CDR3. The V gene lost 6 bases and the J gene lost 6 bases, with 8 bases spanning the gap. In DNA, the CDR3 is TGTGCCAGCAGGCGGAGTGATGAAAAACTGTTTTTT. Translation: CASRRSDEKLFF.

V usage is TRBV5-1 and J usage is TRBJ2-5; the D is unclear. The J call is uncertain, as TRBJ2-7 better fits the DNA end. The CDR3 contains 14 residues. Germline CDR1 and CDR2: SGHRS and YFSETQ. The CDR3 protein is CASSLESPVGEQYF. For the CDR3, the DNA is TGCGCCAGCAGCTTGGAATCCCCGGTCGGCGAGCAGTACTTC.

The chain carries TRBV2 and TRBJ2-7, with 7 nucleotides matching TRBD1. Trimming at V came to 8 bases and at J to 7 bases, leaving 11 bases not matched to a gene. The germline V gene has CDR1 SNHLY and CDR2 FYNNEI. The CDR3 extends over 13 amino acids. In DNA, the CDR3 is TGTGCCAGCCGACGGGACAGTACACGAGAGCAGTACTTC. Its protein product is CASRRDSTREQYF.